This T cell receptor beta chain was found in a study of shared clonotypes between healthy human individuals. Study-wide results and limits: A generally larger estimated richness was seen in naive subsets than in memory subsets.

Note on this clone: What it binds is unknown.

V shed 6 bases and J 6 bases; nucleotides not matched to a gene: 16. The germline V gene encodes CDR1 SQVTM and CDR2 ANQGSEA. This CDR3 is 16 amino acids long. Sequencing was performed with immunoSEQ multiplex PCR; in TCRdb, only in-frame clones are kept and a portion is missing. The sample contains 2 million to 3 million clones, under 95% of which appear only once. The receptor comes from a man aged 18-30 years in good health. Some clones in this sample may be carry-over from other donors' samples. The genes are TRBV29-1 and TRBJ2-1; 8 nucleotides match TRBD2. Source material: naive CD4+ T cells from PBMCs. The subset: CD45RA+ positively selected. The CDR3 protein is CSVLQGPGLGTNEQFF. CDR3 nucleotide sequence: TGCAGCGTACTACAAGGACCGGGACTAGGGACCAATGAGCAGTTCTTC.